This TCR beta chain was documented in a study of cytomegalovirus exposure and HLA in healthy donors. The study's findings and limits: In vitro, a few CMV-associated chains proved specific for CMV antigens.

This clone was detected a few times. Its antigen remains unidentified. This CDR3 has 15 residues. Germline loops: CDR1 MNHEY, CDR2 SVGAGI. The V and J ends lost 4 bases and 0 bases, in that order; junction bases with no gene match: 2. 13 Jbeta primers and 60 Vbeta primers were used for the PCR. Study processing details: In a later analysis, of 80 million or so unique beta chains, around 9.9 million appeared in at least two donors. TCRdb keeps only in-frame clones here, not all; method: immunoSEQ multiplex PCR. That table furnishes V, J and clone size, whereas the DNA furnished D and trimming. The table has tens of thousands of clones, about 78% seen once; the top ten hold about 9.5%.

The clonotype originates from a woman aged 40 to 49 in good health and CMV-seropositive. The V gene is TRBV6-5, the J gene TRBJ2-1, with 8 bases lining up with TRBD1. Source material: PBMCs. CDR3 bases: TGTGCCAGCAGTTCGGACAGGGACTCCTACAATGAGCAGTTCTTC. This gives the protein CASSSDRDSYNEQFF.